This TCR beta chain was captured in a study of T-cell memory formation after mild COVID-19. Study in general: TCR clusters showed largely donor specificity. Study-wide results and caveats: Contracting CD8+ clones were enriched in EMRA, CD4+ mainly in CM and EM. Confirmation of SARS-CoV-2 specificity was lacking for second-wave clones peaking day 37.

CDR1 is SGHTA and CDR2 is FQGTGA in the germline V gene. CDR3 size: 16 residues. Trimming removed 1 base at V and 0 bases at J, with 9 bases between. The 5'RACE method, run with constant-segment primers, produced TCR alpha and TCR beta cDNA libraries (carrying sample barcodes and UMIs). Via MiXCR, TCRdb re-called the 5' RACE reads, giving one row per CDR3 protein. The sample holds approximately 490,000 distinct CDR3 sequences, around 21% seen once. Comment on this clonotype: No antigen is known for it.

The rearrangement uses TRBV7-3 and TRBJ2-2; D might be TRBD1 (5 bases). Specimen: PBMCs or a T cell subset sorted from them (not recorded which). The TCR originated in an adult woman who had mild COVID-19 (a few samples of this study predate the infection). Cell type and time point are not known. The CDR3 DNA reads TGTGCCAGCAGCTTAAAACCACAGGCGAACACCGGGGAGCTGTTTTTT. Its protein is CASSLKPQANTGELFF.